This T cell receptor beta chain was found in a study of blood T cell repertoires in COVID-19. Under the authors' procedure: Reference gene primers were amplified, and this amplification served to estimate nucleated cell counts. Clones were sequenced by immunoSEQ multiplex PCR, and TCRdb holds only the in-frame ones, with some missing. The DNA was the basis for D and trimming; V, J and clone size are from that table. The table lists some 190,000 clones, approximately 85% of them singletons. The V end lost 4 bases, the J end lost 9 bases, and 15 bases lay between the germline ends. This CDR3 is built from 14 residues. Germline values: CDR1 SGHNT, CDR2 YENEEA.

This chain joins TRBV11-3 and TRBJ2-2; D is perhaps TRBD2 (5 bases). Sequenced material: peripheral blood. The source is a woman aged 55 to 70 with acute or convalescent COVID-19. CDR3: CASSYIRDRRELFF. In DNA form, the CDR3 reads TGTGCCAGCAGCTACATCCGGGATCGACGGGAGCTGTTTTTT. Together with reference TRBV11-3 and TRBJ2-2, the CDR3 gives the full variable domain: EAGVVQSPRYKIIEKKQPVAFWCNPISGHNTLYWYLQNLGQGPELLIRYENEEAVDDSQLPKDRFSAERLKGVDSTLKIQPAELGDSAVYLCASSYIRDRRELFFGEGSRLTVL.